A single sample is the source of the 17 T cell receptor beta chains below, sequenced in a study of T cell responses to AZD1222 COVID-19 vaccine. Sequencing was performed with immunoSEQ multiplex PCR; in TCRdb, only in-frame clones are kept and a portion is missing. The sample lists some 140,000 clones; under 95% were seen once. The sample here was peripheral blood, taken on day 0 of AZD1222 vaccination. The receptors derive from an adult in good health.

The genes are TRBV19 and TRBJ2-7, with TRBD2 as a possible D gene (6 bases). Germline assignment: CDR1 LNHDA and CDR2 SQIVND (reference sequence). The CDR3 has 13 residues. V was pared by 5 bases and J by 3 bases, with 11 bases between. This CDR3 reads CASSARRGYEQYF. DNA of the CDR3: TGTGCCAGTAGTGCCCGGAGGGGCTACGAGCAGTACTTC.

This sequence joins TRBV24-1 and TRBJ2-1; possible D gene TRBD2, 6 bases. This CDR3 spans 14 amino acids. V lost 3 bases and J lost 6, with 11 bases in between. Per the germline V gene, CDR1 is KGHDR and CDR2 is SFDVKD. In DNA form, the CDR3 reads TGTGCCACCAGTGATCCTCCGGGAGCCAATGAGCAGTTCTTC. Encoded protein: CATSDPPGANEQFF.

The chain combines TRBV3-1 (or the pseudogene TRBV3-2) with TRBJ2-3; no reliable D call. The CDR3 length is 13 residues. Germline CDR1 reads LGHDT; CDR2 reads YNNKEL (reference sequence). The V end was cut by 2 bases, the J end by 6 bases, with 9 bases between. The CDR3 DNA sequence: TGTGCCAGCAGCCAAACTGTCCGGGATACGCAGTATTTT. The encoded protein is CASSQTVRDTQYF.

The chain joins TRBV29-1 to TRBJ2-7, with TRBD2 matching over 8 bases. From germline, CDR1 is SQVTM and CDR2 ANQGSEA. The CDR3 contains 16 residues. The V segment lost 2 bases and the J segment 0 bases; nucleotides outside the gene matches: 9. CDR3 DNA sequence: TGCAGCGTTGAAAGGAGGCTAGCGGGTAACTCCTACGAGCAGTACTTC. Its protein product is CSVERRLAGNSYEQYF.

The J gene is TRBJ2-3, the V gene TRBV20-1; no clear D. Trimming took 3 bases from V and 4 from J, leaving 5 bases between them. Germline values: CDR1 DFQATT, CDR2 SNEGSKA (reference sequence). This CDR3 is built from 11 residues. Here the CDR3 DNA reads TGCAGTGCTAGTGCTCCAGATACGCAGTATTTT. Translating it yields CSASAPDTQYF.

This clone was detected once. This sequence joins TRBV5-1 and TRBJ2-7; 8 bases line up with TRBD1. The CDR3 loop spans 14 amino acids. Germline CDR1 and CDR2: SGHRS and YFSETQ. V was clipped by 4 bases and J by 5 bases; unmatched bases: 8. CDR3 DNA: TGCGCCAGCAGCCCCGACAGGGGTTCCCACGAGCAGTACTTC. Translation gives CASSPDRGSHEQYF.

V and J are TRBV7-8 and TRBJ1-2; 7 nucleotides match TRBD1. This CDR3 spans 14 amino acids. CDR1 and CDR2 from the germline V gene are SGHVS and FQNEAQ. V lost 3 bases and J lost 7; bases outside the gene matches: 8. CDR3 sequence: CASSFDRDSFGYTF. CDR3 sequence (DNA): TGTGCCAGCAGCTTTGACCGGGACAGCTTTGGCTACACCTTC.

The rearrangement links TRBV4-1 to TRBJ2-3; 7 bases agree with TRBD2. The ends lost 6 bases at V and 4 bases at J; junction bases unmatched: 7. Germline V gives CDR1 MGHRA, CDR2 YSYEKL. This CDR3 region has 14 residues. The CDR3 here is CASRRLSGADTQYF. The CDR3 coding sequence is TGCGCCAGCAGACGACTAAGCGGGGCAGATACGCAGTATTTT.

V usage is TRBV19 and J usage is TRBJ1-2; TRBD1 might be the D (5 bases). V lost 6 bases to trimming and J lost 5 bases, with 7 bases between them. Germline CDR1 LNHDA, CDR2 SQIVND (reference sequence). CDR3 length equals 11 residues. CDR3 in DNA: TGTGCCAGTAGACAGGCATATGGCTACACCTTC. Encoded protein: CASRQAYGYTF.

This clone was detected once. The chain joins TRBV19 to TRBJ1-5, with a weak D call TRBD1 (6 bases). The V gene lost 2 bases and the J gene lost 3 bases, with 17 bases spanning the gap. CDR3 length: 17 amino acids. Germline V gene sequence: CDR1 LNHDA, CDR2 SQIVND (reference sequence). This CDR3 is CASSIYGGRNVNQPQHF. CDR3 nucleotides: TGTGCCAGTAGTATATACGGGGGGCGTAATGTCAATCAGCCCCAGCATTTT.

CDR3 in DNA: TGCGCCAGCAGCCACCTCTGGGGGGAAGAGACCCAGTACTTC. Its translation: CASSHLWGEETQYF. The V call is TRBV4-1, the J call TRBJ2-5, with D possibly matching TRBD2 (6 bases). The CDR3 is made up of 14 amino acids. From germline, CDR1 is MGHRA and CDR2 YSYEKL. The V and J ends lost 3 bases and 3 bases respectively, with 11 bases between them.

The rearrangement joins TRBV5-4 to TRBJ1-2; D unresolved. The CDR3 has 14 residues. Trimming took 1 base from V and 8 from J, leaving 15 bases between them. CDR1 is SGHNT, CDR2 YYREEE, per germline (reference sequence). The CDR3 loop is CASSLPLDTRGYTF. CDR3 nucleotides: TGTGCCAGCAGCTTGCCCCTCGACACGCGCGGCTACACCTTC.

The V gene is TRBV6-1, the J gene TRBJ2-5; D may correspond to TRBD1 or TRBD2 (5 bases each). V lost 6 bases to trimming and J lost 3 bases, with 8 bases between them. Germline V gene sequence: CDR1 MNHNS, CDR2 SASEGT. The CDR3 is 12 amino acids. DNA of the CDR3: TGTGCCAGCAGCGTGGGGGAAGAGACCCAGTACTTC. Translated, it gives CASSVGEETQYF.

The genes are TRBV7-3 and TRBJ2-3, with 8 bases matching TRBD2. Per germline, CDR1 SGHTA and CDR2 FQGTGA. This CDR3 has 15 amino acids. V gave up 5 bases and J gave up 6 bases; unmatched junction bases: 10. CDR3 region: CASSPVAGSLDTQYF. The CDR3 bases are TGTGCCAGCAGCCCCGTAGCGGGGAGCTTGGATACGCAGTATTTT.

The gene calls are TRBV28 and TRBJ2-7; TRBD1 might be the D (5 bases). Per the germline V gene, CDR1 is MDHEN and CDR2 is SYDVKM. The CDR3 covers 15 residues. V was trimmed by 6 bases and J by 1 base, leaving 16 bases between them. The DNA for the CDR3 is TGTGCCAGCAGCCCCCAACCCCCAGGGTCCTACGAGCAGTACTTC. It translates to CASSPQPPGSYEQYF.

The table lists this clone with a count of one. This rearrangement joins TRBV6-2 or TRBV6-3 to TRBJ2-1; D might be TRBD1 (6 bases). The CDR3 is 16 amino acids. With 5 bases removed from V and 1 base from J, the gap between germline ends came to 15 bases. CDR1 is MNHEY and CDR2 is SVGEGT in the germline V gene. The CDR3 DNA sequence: TGTGCCAGCAGTACTCCAACAGGGTGGTCCTACAATGAGCAGTTCTTC. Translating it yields CASSTPTGWSYNEQFF.

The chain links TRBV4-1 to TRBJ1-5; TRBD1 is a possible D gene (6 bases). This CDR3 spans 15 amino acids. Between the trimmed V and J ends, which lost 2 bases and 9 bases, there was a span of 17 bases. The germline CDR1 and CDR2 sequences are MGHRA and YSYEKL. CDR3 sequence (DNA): TGCGCCAGCAGCCAACCCGGGACATCAGAGGGGCCCCAGCATTTT. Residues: CASSQPGTSEGPQHF.